The present T cell receptor beta chain was sequenced within a study of regulatory T cells in long-lasting Graves disease. Study-level points and caveats: Persistent Graves' patients showed less TCR diversity than newly diagnosed ones. It was in persistent disease that TRBV28, TRBJ1-2 and TRBJ2-5 were favored.

The authors built TCR beta libraries using iRepertoire HTBI primers and Arm-PCR of CDR3 regions. From the multiplex PCR reads, TCRdb called clonotypes with MiXCR, one entry per CDR3 protein. In the table there are around 420,000 distinct CDR3 sequences, around a sixth of which are singletons. This clonotype was picked up many times. What it recognizes is unknown. Time point of the sample: newly diagnosed GD, antithyroid drugs for less than 3 months. Scientists built the TCR library using RNA that was extracted from PBMCs. The authors drew patients from an endocrinology department in Xi'an, China. A blood draw put about 10 milliliters of peripheral blood into EDTA tubes. The length of the CDR3 is 12 residues. With 6 bases removed from V and 7 bases from J, the gap between germline ends came to 10 bases. Looked up from germline, CDR1 is MDHEN and CDR2 is SYDVKM.

The sequences come from peripheral blood mononuclear cells (PBMCs), collected at new diagnosis, from a patient treated with antithyroid drugs. This TCR was recovered from a female donor with Graves disease. The gene calls are TRBV28 and TRBJ1-5, with D unresolved. CDR3 DNA sequence: TGTGCCAGCAGCCAACGTGGGCAGCCCCAGCATTTT. It is translated as CASSQRGQPQHF.